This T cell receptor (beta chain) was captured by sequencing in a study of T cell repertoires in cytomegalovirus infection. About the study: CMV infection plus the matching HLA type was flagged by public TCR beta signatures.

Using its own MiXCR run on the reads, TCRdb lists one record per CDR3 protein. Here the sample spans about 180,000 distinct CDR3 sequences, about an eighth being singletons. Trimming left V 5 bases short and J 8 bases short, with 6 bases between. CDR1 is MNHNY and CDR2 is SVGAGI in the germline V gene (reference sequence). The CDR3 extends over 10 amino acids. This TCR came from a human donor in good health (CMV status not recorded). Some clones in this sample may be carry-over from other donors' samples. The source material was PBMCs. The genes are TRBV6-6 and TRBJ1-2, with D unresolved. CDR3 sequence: CASSAEGYTF. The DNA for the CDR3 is TGTGCCAGCAGTGCAGAGGGCTACACCTTC.